This T cell receptor beta chain was obtained from a study of neurological immune-mediated disorders. Points from the study as a whole: Healthy controls had more TCR clonal expansion than multiple sclerosis, which showed the least, whereas HTLV-1-associated myelopathy showed the most.

The CDR3 spans 13 residues. V was cut by 3 bases and J by 6 bases, with 10 bases left in between. Germline values: CDR1 SGHRS, CDR2 YFSETQ. The unsorted libraries were prepared from 2 million PBMCs (stored at -80 C). Template-switch 5'RACE cDNA synthesis added a 10-nucleotide unique molecular identifier. MiXCR was run by TCRdb on the 5' RACE reads, yielding one entry per CDR3 protein. The table lists 75,000 to 95,000 distinct CDR3 sequences, approximately 17% of them singletons, with approximately 15% in the top ten. This clonotype was seen repeatedly, ten times or more. Its cognate antigen is unknown.

J is TRBJ2-1 and V is TRBV5-1; D not certain. Sequenced input: PBMCs. The origin of this receptor is a woman in her 40s in good health. DNA for the CDR3: TGCGCCAGCAGCTCAACTCCTGGCAATGAGCAGTTCTTC. This gives the protein CASSSTPGNEQFF. Complete variable domain (other parts from reference TRBV5-1 and TRBJ2-1): KAGVTQTPRYLIKTRGQQVTLSCSPISGHRSVSWYQQTPGQGLQFLFEYFSETQRNKGNFPGRFSGRQFSNSRSEMNVSTLELGDSALYLCASSSTPGNEQFFGPGTRLTVL.